This T cell receptor (beta chain) is from a study of early T cells in non-severe SARS-CoV-2 infection. Across the study: The chains were unpaired, and the sequenced material was bulk RNA from unsorted whole blood.

This clonotype was picked up a small number of times. Its antigen is unidentified. Findings of the study overall: Anti-spike CD8 specificities were favored by VDJdb matching, whose results missed private and CD4 specificities.

V lost 4 bases, J lost 1 base, and 12 bases stayed unmatched. CDR3 length equals 19 residues. In germline, CDR1 is SGHDT, CDR2 YYEEEE. cDNA molecules, individually, were tagged with unique molecular identifiers. TCRdb ran MiXCR on the 5' RACE reads and lists one entry per CDR3 protein. Found here are 65,000 to 80,000 distinct CDR3 sequences, roughly 10% of them singletons; the top ten hold 4.7%. This TCR came from an adult who was a healthcare worker with PCR-confirmed SARS-CoV-2 infection or an uninfected control (not recorded which). The chain employs TRBV5-6 and TRBJ2-7, with TRBD2 matching over 15 bases. The sample comprised whole blood. CDR3 in DNA: TGTGCCAGCAGCCTTCGGACTAGCGGGGGGGCCTTAGGGTCCTACGAGCAGTACTTC. Encoded protein: CASSLRTSGGALGSYEQYF.